This section outlines one T cell receptor beta chain sequence together with its context. This specimen comes from a study of blood T cell repertoires in COVID-19. About the study: Spain, Italy and the United States supplied samples that represented acute and convalescent COVID-19. T cells, B-cell-depleted T cells, or PBMCs provided the cDNA or gDNA that served as material.

In the original analysis: Amplification from reference gene primers served as the basis for estimated nucleated cell counts. Sequenced by immunoSEQ multiplex PCR; TCRdb stores in-frame clones only, minus some. V and J calls and clone size come straight from that table; D and trimming were deduced from the DNA. This sample has about 220,000 clones, with about 80% found just once. CDR3 size: 15 residues. CDR1 is MDHEN, CDR2 SYDVKM, per germline. V gave up 7 bases and J gave up 2 bases, with 16 bases separating them. The chain recombines TRBV28 with TRBJ2-3; tentative D call: TRBD1 (7 bases). This receptor was taken from a woman in her 30s who had recovered from COVID-19. Sequenced: peripheral blood. In nucleotides, the CDR3 is TGTGCCAGCACTTTCGGGGGACAGCCCACAGATACGCAGTATTTT. Its protein product is CASTFGGQPTDTQYF.